What follows are 29 T cell receptor beta chains derived from one specimen sequenced in a study of T cell changes during pregnancy in multiple sclerosis. Repertoires were generated with immunoSEQ multiplex PCR, while TCRdb's copy carries only in-frame clones and drops some. The repertoire holds roughly 38,000 clones, with 85% to 95% as singletons. Here the sequenced sample was CD4+ T cells from peripheral blood mononuclear cells, taken in the third trimester of pregnancy. The receptor set was obtained from a female donor with multiple sclerosis, enrolled in a pregnancy study.

This chain links TRBV7-8 with TRBJ2-7, with D possibly being TRBD1 (7 bases). CDR1 is SGHVS, CDR2 FQNEAQ, per germline. Deletions cut 7 bases from V and 6 bases from J, with 19 bases between. CDR3 size: 14 residues. For the CDR3, the DNA is TGTGCCAGCACCTCGGACAGGAGGGAAAGCGAGCAGTACTTC. Protein: CASTSDRRESEQYF.

The V call is TRBV9, the J call TRBJ2-2, with a tentative D call TRBD2 (6 bases). V was clipped by 0 bases and J by 1 base, with 10 bases between them. This CDR3 is 16 amino acids long. CDR1 is SGDLS and CDR2 is YYNGEE in the germline V gene. Here the CDR3 DNA reads TGTGCCAGCAGCGTAGGGCTAGCGATGAACACCGGGGAGCTGTTTTTT. It specifies CASSVGLAMNTGELFF.

V usage is TRBV5-1 and J usage is TRBJ1-6; possible D gene TRBD1, 5 bases. CDR1 SGHRS and CDR2 YFSETQ come from the germline V gene. Trimming pared 7 bases from V and 9 bases from J, leaving 17 bases between. The CDR3 is 14 amino acids. CDR3 protein: CASRPQMGGSPLHF. The DNA for the CDR3 is TGCGCCAGCCGCCCCCAGATGGGGGGTTCACCCCTCCACTTT.

The chain has TRBV5-6 and TRBJ1-1, with 8 bases that match TRBD1. V lost 4 bases and J lost 1; bases outside the gene matches: 3. Germline V gene data show CDR1 as SGHDT and CDR2 as YYEEEE. The CDR3 consists of 14 residues. This CDR3 is CASSLGTGNTEAFF. The CDR3 DNA follows: TGTGCCAGCAGCCTCGGGACAGGGAACACTGAAGCTTTCTTT.

This chain joins TRBV2 and TRBJ2-7, with D hard to call. Germline values: CDR1 SNHLY, CDR2 FYNNEI. The CDR3 covers 13 residues. V was clipped by 6 bases and J by 5 bases, with 14 bases between them. The DNA of the CDR3 is TGTGCCAGCAGGGGCGCGTCCGAAGACGAGCAGTACTTC. Its protein product is CASRGASEDEQYF.

The genes are TRBV19 and TRBJ2-1; 13 bases line up with TRBD2. The germline V gene has CDR1 LNHDA and CDR2 SQIVND (reference sequence). Trimming cost V 6 bases and J 4 bases; bases outside gene matches: 0. CDR3 size: 14 residues. The CDR3 loop reads CASRGLAGYNEQFF. The CDR3 DNA reads TGTGCCAGTAGGGGACTAGCGGGGTACAATGAGCAGTTCTTC.

The chain is built from TRBV4-1 and TRBJ2-3; TRBD2 matches 9 bases. CDR1 and CDR2 from the germline V gene are MGHRA and YSYEKL. The CDR3 is made up of 18 amino acids. The J segment lost 3 bases and the V segment lost 2 bases, leaving 12 bases of the junction unmatched. The DNA for the CDR3 is TGCGCCAGCAGCCAACAGACTCTTAGCGGGAGCATTACAGATACGCAGTATTTT. Translated, it gives CASSQQTLSGSITDTQYF.

The V call is TRBV28, the J call TRBJ1-5; no clear D. Trimming pared 7 bases from V and 6 bases from J, leaving 22 bases between. The CDR3 is 16 amino acids. Germline V lookup: CDR1 MDHEN, CDR2 SYDVKM. The CDR3 is CASIPFLARYPQPQHF. The CDR3, as DNA: TGTGCCAGCATTCCGTTTTTAGCGAGGTACCCTCAGCCCCAGCATTTT.

The V gene is TRBV2, the J gene TRBJ1-6; D unresolved. The CDR3 contains 15 residues. Germline V CDR1 and CDR2: SNHLY, FYNNEI. Trimming took off 4 bases at V and 0 bases at J, with 7 bases between the two ends. CDR3 sequence: CASSVESSYNSPLHF. As DNA, the CDR3 is TGTGCCAGCAGTGTGGAGAGCTCCTATAATTCACCCCTCCACTTT.

This chain joins TRBV28 and TRBJ2-5; 11 nucleotides align to TRBD2. In germline, CDR1 is MDHEN, CDR2 SYDVKM. The CDR3 sequence is 18 residues long. Trimming removed 6 bases from V and 1 base from J; junction bases left unmatched: 13. CDR3 DNA: TGTGCCAGCAGCCAAGAACTAGCGGGAGTGTCCCGCCAAGAGACCCAGTACTTC. It specifies CASSQELAGVSRQETQYF. Together with reference TRBV28 and TRBJ2-5, the CDR3 gives the full variable domain: DVKVTQSSRYLVKRTGEKVFLECVQDMDHENMFWYRQDPGLGLRLIYFSYDVKMKEKGDIPEGYSVSREKKERFSLILESASTNQTSMYLCASSQELAGVSRQETQYFGPGTRLLVL.

The V gene is TRBV19, the J gene TRBJ1-1; D not resolved. CDR1 is LNHDA and CDR2 is SQIVND in the germline V gene (reference sequence). The germline V and J ends were trimmed by 2 bases and 3 bases, with 16 bases remaining between them. The CDR3 has 16 residues. The CDR3 region has the DNA TGTGCCAGTAGTATACCTGGTCGAGGGCTTTACACTGAAGCTTTCTTT. As protein: CASSIPGRGLYTEAFF.

This sequence joins TRBV6-5 and TRBJ2-7; 8 nucleotides line up with TRBD2. Germline V gene sequence: CDR1 MNHEY, CDR2 SVGAGI. CDR3 length equals 13 residues. V shed 6 bases, J shed 4 bases, and the junction held 5 bases outside the gene matches. The CDR3 sequence: CASSREGPYEQYF. The CDR3, as DNA: TGTGCCAGCAGCCGGGAGGGCCCTTACGAGCAGTACTTC.

This chain connects TRBV5-1 to TRBJ1-4; tentative D call: TRBD1 (5 bases). Between the trimmed V and J ends, which lost 4 bases and 6 bases, there was a span of 16 bases. The CDR3 is made up of 15 amino acids. Looked up from germline, CDR1 is SGHRS and CDR2 is YFSETQ. CDR3 bases: TGCGCCAGCAGCCCCCGGGGGGATGGTGATGAAAAACTGTTTTTT. Amino acid sequence: CASSPRGDGDEKLFF.

The genes are TRBV7-9 and TRBJ2-2, with a possible D match to TRBD2 (5 bases). The CDR3 consists of 15 residues. Germline V gene data show CDR1 as SEHNR and CDR2 as FQNEAQ (reference sequence). V was shortened by 5 bases and J by 3 bases, with 13 bases between the two germline ends. The CDR3 nucleotides read TGTGCCAGCAGCCGGGGTGGGCAGTACACCGGGGAGCTGTTTTTT. This sequence encodes CASSRGGQYTGELFF.

The chain employs TRBV11-2 and TRBJ2-1; D is possibly TRBD2 (6 bases). Trimming left V 5 bases short and J 3 bases short, with 20 bases between. Germline V CDR1 and CDR2: SGHAT, FQNNGV. The CDR3 loop spans 17 amino acids. CDR3: CASSTPGERAYYNEQFF. The CDR3 DNA is TGTGCCAGCAGCACCCCCGGGGAGCGGGCCTACTACAATGAGCAGTTCTTC. The full variable domain, rest sourced from reference TRBV11-2 and TRBJ2-1, is EAGVAQSPRYKIIEKRQSVAFWCNPISGHATLYWYQQILGQGPKLLIQFQNNGVVDDSQLPKDRFSAERLKGVDSTLKIQPAKLEDSAVYLCASSTPGERAYYNEQFFGPGTRLTVL.

The CDR3 reads CASSLQELYGYTF. Here the CDR3 DNA reads TGTGCCAGCAGCTTACAGGAACTCTATGGCTACACCTTC. This sequence joins TRBV7-9 and TRBJ1-2; unclear D gene. CDR1 and CDR2 from the germline V gene are SEHNR and FQNEAQ (reference sequence). This CDR3 is 13 amino acids long. Trimming took off 2 bases at V and 4 bases at J, with 8 bases between the two ends.

The chain couples TRBV19 to TRBJ1-2; 7 bases fit TRBD1. V shed 3 bases, J shed 3 bases, and the junction held 13 bases outside the gene matches. The CDR3 spans 17 residues. The germline V gene encodes CDR1 LNHDA and CDR2 SQIVND (reference sequence). CDR3 in DNA: TGTGCCAGTAGTATTCTACCGGACAGGCGGGGTGACTATGGCTACACCTTC. Translated, it gives CASSILPDRRGDYGYTF.

The gene calls are TRBV5-1 and TRBJ1-1; 7 positions match TRBD1. Germline CDR1 reads SGHRS; CDR2 reads YFSETQ. The CDR3 spans 15 residues. V was pared by 4 bases and J by 4 bases, with 10 bases of the junction left unmatched. The CDR3 sequence is CASSIKTGSGTEAFF. The CDR3 DNA is TGCGCCAGCAGCATCAAGACAGGGTCGGGCACTGAAGCTTTCTTT.

The chain couples TRBV13 to TRBJ2-2, with TRBD2 matching over 8 bases. The ends lost 5 bases at V and 5 bases at J; junction bases unmatched: 4. The CDR3 is 14 amino acids. Germline assignment: CDR1 PRHDT and CDR2 FYEKMQ (reference sequence). The CDR3 sequence is CASSMSGGTGELFF. As DNA, the CDR3 is TGTGCCAGCAGCATGAGCGGGGGTACCGGGGAGCTGTTTTTT.

The rearrangement joins TRBV4-2 to TRBJ2-7; 7 nucleotides match TRBD2. V gave up 4 bases and J gave up 1 base; unmatched junction bases: 7. CDR3 length: 15 residues. The germline V gene encodes CDR1 LGHNA and CDR2 YNFKEQ. The chain's CDR3 is CASSLGDGGSYEQYF. CDR3 coding DNA: TGTGCCAGCAGCCTTGGGGACGGGGGGTCCTACGAGCAGTACTTC.

This chain connects TRBV19 to TRBJ1-5; D is unclear. The CDR3 consists of 14 residues. The germline V gene has CDR1 LNHDA and CDR2 SQIVND (reference sequence). The V gene lost 5 bases and the J gene lost 5 bases, with 13 bases spanning the gap. CDR3 coding DNA: TGTGCCAGTAGTCGGATGGAGGGCTATCAGCCCCAGCATTTT. Its protein is CASSRMEGYQPQHF.

The chain combines TRBV6-5 with TRBJ1-6; 8 bases fit TRBD1. CDR1 and CDR2 (germline): MNHEY, SVGAGI. The CDR3 covers 16 residues. The junction had 7 bases not matched to a gene; V was cut back by 2 bases and J by 7 bases. CDR3 loop: CASSYAQGAQNSPLHF. In DNA, the CDR3 is TGTGCCAGCAGTTACGCTCAGGGGGCACAGAATTCACCCCTCCACTTT.

Here the CDR3 reads CASSSDTAGNTIYF. CDR3 in DNA: TGTGCCAGCAGCTCGGACACGGCTGGAAACACCATATATTTT. The rearrangement links TRBV7-6 to TRBJ1-3; TRBD1 is a possible D gene (5 bases). V lost 4 bases and J 2 bases, leaving 9 bases between the germline ends. CDR3 size: 14 residues. Germline CDR1 and CDR2: SGHVS and FNYEAQ.

The chain employs TRBV6-1 and TRBJ1-4; D is perhaps TRBD1 (6 bases). The CDR3 spans 14 residues. V lost 6 bases and J lost 8, with 16 bases in between. Germline lookup yields CDR1 MNHNS and CDR2 SASEGT. CDR3 in amino acids: CASSTGDTREKLFF. In DNA form, the CDR3 reads TGTGCCAGCAGCACTGGGGACACGAGGGAAAAACTGTTTTTT.

The chain carries TRBV4-1 and TRBJ1-2; D perhaps matches TRBD1 (5 bases). CDR1 and CDR2 (germline): MGHRA, YSYEKL. This CDR3 is 15 amino acids long. Trimming shortened V by 4 bases and J by 5 bases, and 17 bases separated the two germline ends. This CDR3 is CASSLGGTESYGYTF. The CDR3, as DNA: TGCGCCAGCAGCCTTGGAGGGACGGAGAGTTATGGCTACACCTTC.

The V call is TRBV29-1, the J call TRBJ1-1; D is uncertain. The CDR3 contains 15 residues. Deletions cut 3 bases from V and 2 bases from J, with 16 bases between. Germline CDR1 and CDR2: SQVTM and ANQGSEA. The CDR3 is CSVDHEGIGNTEAFF. Written as DNA, the CDR3 is TGCAGCGTTGATCATGAGGGAATCGGAAACACTGAAGCTTTCTTT.

V and J are TRBV5-1 and TRBJ2-2, with 11 bases that match TRBD2. CDR1 is SGHRS, CDR2 YFSETQ, per germline. The CDR3 contains 15 residues. V gave up 2 bases and J gave up 6 bases; unmatched junction bases: 3. The CDR3 spells CASSLRLAGPGELFF. In nucleotides, the CDR3 is TGCGCCAGCAGCTTACGACTAGCGGGACCCGGGGAGCTGTTTTTT.

The rearrangement links TRBV19 to TRBJ1-2; D gene unclear. The CDR3 sequence is 12 residues long. Germline CDR1 is LNHDA and CDR2 is SQIVND (reference sequence). The V end was cut by 9 bases, the J end by 4 bases, with 12 bases between. CDR3 nucleotides: TGTGCCAGCTCCCCTACCGCCTATGGCTACACCTTC. Its translation: CASSPTAYGYTF.

The chain carries TRBV7-6 and TRBJ2-7, with D unresolved. CDR1 and CDR2 (germline): SGHVS, FNYEAQ. The CDR3 has 13 residues. V dropped 3 bases and J dropped 3 bases, with 9 bases sitting between them. This chain's CDR3 is CASSFRSGYEQYF. The CDR3 DNA reads as TGTGCCAGCAGCTTTAGATCCGGCTACGAGCAGTACTTC.